This T cell receptor (beta chain) was sequenced during a study of shared clonotypes between healthy human individuals. This clone has just one count. Other nucleotide sequences in the sample specify the same CDR3. For each subset, genomic DNA was distributed in equal portions over several immunoSEQ plates. Generated by immunoSEQ multiplex PCR, the TCRdb table keeps only in-frame clones and is missing some. The sample consists of some 2 million clones, 95% of them appearing once. The CDR3 spans 12 residues. Trimming left V 0 bases short and J 7 bases short, with 4 bases between. Germline CDR1 is SGHNT and CDR2 is YENEEA. Into CD45RA+ naive and CD45RA-negative memory subsets, the CD4+ cells were split.

Sequencing was done on a sample of naive CD4+ T cells sorted from blood. Subset given: CD45RA+ positively selected. The source is a man younger than 35 in good health. V is TRBV11-3 and J is TRBJ2-1; no clear D. As DNA, the CDR3 is TGTGCCAGCAGCTTAGAAGGTAATGAGCAGTTCTTC. This codes for CASSLEGNEQFF.